This T cell receptor (beta chain) appears in the sequencing data of a study of PD-1 blockade in classical Hodgkin lymphoma. Study-wide points: Reported baseline diversity: healthy donors highest, relapsed/refractory patients lowest.

All patients relapsed after autologous stem cell transplantation, and brentuximab vedotin exposure varied. In the case of this clone: Its antigen remains unidentified.

The junction had 13 bases not matched to a gene; V was cut back by 0 bases and J by 8 bases. Germline lookup yields CDR1 LGHNA and CDR2 YSLEER. The CDR3 is made up of 18 amino acids. Here immunoSEQ multiplex PCR was the method, and the copy in TCRdb shows in-frame clones only, minus some. Counted here are about 50,000 clones, just under 75% occurring once; the ten biggest clones make up around 16%. The source is a human donor with classical Hodgkin lymphoma. Sequences were derived from peripheral blood mononuclear cells (PBMCs), sampled before the second cycle of nivolumab. V gene TRBV4-3 combines with J gene TRBJ1-4; 9 bases line up with TRBD1. The CDR3: CASSQDRTGVGFWEKLFF. Written as DNA, the CDR3 is TGCGCCAGCAGCCAAGATCGGACAGGGGTGGGCTTTTGGGAAAAACTGTTTTTT.